This T cell receptor beta chain was sequenced for a study of blood T cell repertoires in COVID-19. This CDR3 comprises 14 residues. Trimming pared 7 bases from V and 4 bases from J, leaving 16 bases between. Germline CDR1 LNHDA, CDR2 SQIVND (reference sequence). Some clones are missing from TCRdb's copy, which holds only in-frame ones; the method was immunoSEQ multiplex PCR. The sample gives about 280,000 clones, roughly 86% of which show up once; less than 2.5% is in the top ten. The gene calls are TRBV19 and TRBJ1-2; tentatively, D is TRBD1 (5 bases). The sequenced sample consisted of peripheral blood. The TCR was taken from a woman in her 30s who had recovered from COVID-19. The CDR3 DNA reads as TGTGCCAGTATCGTCGGGGGTTCAGGCTATGGCTACACCTTC. Translation gives CASIVGGSGYGYTF.